This paragraph reports one T cell receptor (beta chain). Sequencing was performed with immunoSEQ multiplex PCR; in TCRdb, only in-frame clones are kept and a portion is missing. The table records a few hundred thousand clones, approximately 82% of them present only once. Participants' own reports of clinical history determined their cohort assignment. No more than 2 weeks before study entry, exposed participants had met a case of COVID-19. Germline V gene sequence: CDR1 LNHDA, CDR2 SQIVND (reference sequence). V lost 7 bases, J lost 2 bases, and 13 bases stayed unmatched. The CDR3 is 17 amino acids. This record comes from a study of blood T cell repertoires in COVID-19. For the study at large: Sample material is recorded as cDNA or gDNA derived from T cells, B-cell-depleted T cells, or PBMCs.

The TCR originated in a man aged 35-49 years who had been exposed to COVID-19. The sample consisted of PBMCs or T cells enriched from blood (not recorded which). The V and J genes are TRBV19 and TRBJ2-1; TRBD2 matches 8 bases. CDR3 DNA: TGTGCCAGTACCCCGTCAATCACTAGCGGACCCTACAATGAGCAGTTCTTC. Translated: CASTPSITSGPYNEQFF.